The 8 T cell receptor beta chains below all came from one sample that was sequenced in a study of a mutant IDH1 vaccine in newly diagnosed glioma. Time point: week 35, safety follow-up. Doses of 300 ug of mutant IDH1 20-mer peptide were given with topical imiquimod. Using immunoSEQ multiplex PCR, the repertoire was profiled, and TCRdb retains in-frame clones only, with some absent. The repertoire consists of tens of thousands of clones, with about four fifths occurring once and the leading ten covering roughly 7.1%. Their recognized antigens are unknown. Source: PBMCs, taken from a glioma patient whose treatment included an IDH1 peptide vaccine. Receptors originate from a woman under 30 with glioma.

This chain connects TRBV5-4 to TRBJ2-1, with TRBD2 matching over 10 bases. The V and J ends lost 0 bases and 4 bases, in that order; junction bases with no gene match: 4. Looked up from germline, CDR1 is SGHNT and CDR2 is YYREEE (reference sequence). The length of the CDR3 is 16 residues. The CDR3 sequence is CASSLVRTSGYNEQFF. The CDR3 DNA reads as TGTGCCAGCAGCTTGGTAAGGACTAGCGGTTACAATGAGCAGTTCTTC. Complete variable domain (other parts from reference TRBV5-4 and TRBJ2-1): ETGVTQSPTHLIKTRGQQVTLRCSSQSGHNTVSWYQQALGQGPQFIFQYYREEENGRGNFPPRFSGLQFPNYSSELNVNALELDDSALYLCASSLVRTSGYNEQFFGPGTRLTVL.

The chain combines TRBV7-9 with TRBJ1-4, with D possibly being TRBD1 (6 bases). Germline V gene sequence: CDR1 SEHNR, CDR2 FQNEAQ (reference sequence). Trimming removed 1 base at V and 4 bases at J, with 13 bases between. CDR3 size: 16 residues. CDR3 nucleotide sequence: TGTGCCAGCAGCTTAGGCCCTGGACAGTATAATGAAAAACTGTTTTTT. Residues: CASSLGPGQYNEKLFF.

The chain combines TRBV19 with TRBJ2-4; D ambiguous. Germline V gene sequence: CDR1 LNHDA, CDR2 SQIVND (reference sequence). Trimming left V 4 bases short and J 0 bases short, with 10 bases between. The CDR3 length is 15 residues. DNA of the CDR3: TGTGCCAGTAGTAGCCCGCGGTTAGCCAAAAACATTCAGTACTTC. It translates to CASSSPRLAKNIQYF.

The rearrangement links TRBV27 to TRBJ1-1; no reliable D call. V was pared by 10 bases and J by 1 base, with 19 bases between. The CDR3 extends over 15 amino acids. The germline V gene has CDR1 MNHEY and CDR2 SMNVEV (reference sequence). Here the CDR3 DNA reads TGTGCCACCAAGAAAGGTAGGGAAGCGAACACTGAAGCTTTCTTT. This encodes CATKKGREANTEAFF.

The chain employs TRBV27 and TRBJ2-3; no firm D call. CDR1 is MNHEY, CDR2 SMNVEV, per germline (reference sequence). The CDR3 runs to 14 residues. With 4 bases removed from V and 0 bases from J, the gap between germline ends came to 8 bases. CDR3 sequence: CASSSPKSTDTQYF. The CDR3 nucleotides read TGTGCCAGCAGTTCCCCCAAAAGCACAGATACGCAGTATTTT.

The chain employs TRBV10-3 and TRBJ1-2; TRBD1 might be the D (6 bases). Germline CDR1 ENHRY, CDR2 SYGVKD. Trimming pared 5 bases from V and 0 bases from J, leaving 10 bases between. The CDR3 runs 14 residues. CDR3 sequence reads: CAISSGTTNYGYTF. In DNA form, the CDR3 reads TGTGCCATCAGTTCCGGGACAACTAACTATGGCTACACCTTC.

The gene calls are TRBV19 and TRBJ2-6; TRBD2 might be the D (6 bases). This CDR3 region has 16 residues. V dropped 3 bases and J dropped 0 bases, with 9 bases sitting between them. Germline V gene data show CDR1 as LNHDA and CDR2 as SQIVND (reference sequence). CDR3 sequence (DNA): TGTGCCAGTAGTATTAAGGGAGGCTCTGGGGCCAACGTCCTGACTTTC. This translates into CASSIKGGSGANVLTF.

The CDR3 DNA follows: TGTGCCTGGAGTGTACGAGCGGGATTTCTAGTAGGTGGCTACACCTTC. Translating gives CAWSVRAGFLVGGYTF. The V gene is TRBV30, the J gene TRBJ1-2; D ambiguous. This CDR3 is built from 16 residues. Germline loops: CDR1 GTSNPN, CDR2 SVGIG (reference sequence). V gave up 0 bases and J gave up 7 bases, with 21 bases separating them.